This T cell receptor (beta chain) came from a study of cytomegalovirus exposure and HLA in healthy donors. 13 Jbeta primers and 60 Vbeta primers were used for the PCR. Libraries were prepared by immunoSEQ multiplex PCR; TCRdb keeps only in-frame clonotypes and omits some of them. The sample gives 150,000 to 200,000 clones, about four fifths of which show up once; 1.5% to 2% is in the top ten. In its sample, this clone was seen once. There are 17 residues in the CDR3. Germline values: CDR1 SGHVS, CDR2 FQNEAQ. The trim removed 5 bases at V and 4 bases at J, leaving 14 bases unmatched. The clonotype originates from a man between 18 and 35 years old in good health and CMV-seronegative. This rearrangement joins TRBV7-8 to TRBJ1-1, with 9 bases fitting TRBD1. The sequencing sample was made of PBMCs. As DNA, the CDR3 is TGTGCCAGCAGCCTGACCGTTGGGACAGGGTCAGGCACTGAAGCTTTCTTT. This translates into CASSLTVGTGSGTEAFF.